Listed below are T cell receptor beta chains from one sample, sequenced in a study of CD8 T cells in Susac syndrome. TCRdb used MiXCR to reprocess the immunoSEQ multiplex PCR reads, holding one entry per CDR3 protein. The sample has 200,000 to 250,000 distinct CDR3 sequences, roughly 96% seen once; the top ten hold 0.08% to 0.095%. The specimen was CD4+ T cells from PBMCs. Receptor source: a human donor with multiple sclerosis. The conserved cysteine and the conserved F or W are not part of the CDR3 here.

v_call: TRBV2; j_call: TRBJ1-1; cdr3_aa: ASRRDGNTEAF
v_call: TRBV12-3/TRBV12-4; j_call: TRBJ2-7; cdr3_aa: AVSLSAKDEQY
v_call: TRBV29-1; j_call: TRBJ2-1; cdr3_aa: SVGHRGGYNEQF
v_call: TRBV29-1; j_call: TRBJ2-7; cdr3_aa: SVALLPTPYEQY
v_call: TRBV2; j_call: TRBJ2-7; cdr3_aa: ASSAGTGLIEQY
v_call: TRBV25-1; j_call: TRBJ2-2; cdr3_aa: ASSDVNTGELF
v_call: TRBV28; j_call: TRBJ1-2; cdr3_aa: ASSFNRGRGYT
v_call: TRBV20-1; j_call: TRBJ2-5; cdr3_aa: SASREGGIRETQY
v_call: TRBV2; j_call: TRBJ2-7; cdr3_aa: ASRGQALSYEQY
v_call: TRBV9; j_call: TRBJ1-1; cdr3_aa: ASSKTGRVGNTEAF
v_call: TRBV20-1; j_call: TRBJ2-1; cdr3_aa: SARLAGNEQF
v_call: TRBV29-1; j_call: TRBJ2-5; cdr3_aa: SVEIAVGETQY
v_call: TRBV5-4; j_call: TRBJ2-1; cdr3_aa: ASSSPRRNEQF
v_call: TRBV18; j_call: TRBJ2-5; cdr3_aa: ASSPGLVETQY
v_call: TRBV18; j_call: TRBJ2-7; cdr3_aa: ASSPPQGQGLAGASYEQY
v_call: TRBV29-1; j_call: TRBJ1-1; cdr3_aa: STWTGILENTEAF
v_call: TRBV27; j_call: TRBJ1-1; cdr3_aa: ASSLYRNTEAF
v_call: TRBV5-1; j_call: TRBJ2-3; cdr3_aa: ASSLGRDTQY
v_call: TRBV7-9; j_call: TRBJ2-2; cdr3_aa: ASSPHTGELF
v_call: TRBV6-1; j_call: TRBJ2-3; cdr3_aa: ASSEAGPDTQY
v_call: TRBV9; j_call: TRBJ2-5; cdr3_aa: ASSPQDETQY
v_call: TRBV5-8; j_call: TRBJ2-5; cdr3_aa: ASSFHVALETQY
v_call: TRBV20-1; j_call: TRBJ2-1; cdr3_aa: SASRGGQGINEQF
v_call: TRBV5-6; j_call: TRBJ1-1; cdr3_aa: ASSLPTSLGEAF
v_call: TRBV23-1; j_call: TRBJ2-5; cdr3_aa: ASFDRAETQY
v_call: TRBV4-1; j_call: TRBJ2-7; cdr3_aa: ASSQPGLQSYEQY
v_call: TRBV6-5; j_call: TRBJ1-5; cdr3_aa: ASSQTASGNQPQH
v_call: TRBV7-9; j_call: TRBJ2-1; cdr3_aa: ASSLGTVNEQF
v_call: TRBV20-1; j_call: TRBJ2-7; cdr3_aa: SARPGDYEQY
v_call: TRBV30; j_call: TRBJ1-4; cdr3_aa: AWSVMGRTGEKLF
v_call: TRBV12-3/TRBV12-4; j_call: TRBJ1-1; cdr3_aa: ASSDRATEAF
v_call: TRBV25-1; j_call: TRBJ2-5; cdr3_aa: ASSDFRLAGAETQY
v_call: TRBV20-1; j_call: TRBJ2-1; cdr3_aa: SARDFDFEQF
v_call: TRBV29-1; j_call: TRBJ1-1; cdr3_aa: SVQNGGEAEAF
v_call: TRBV20-1; j_call: TRBJ2-1; cdr3_aa: SAGIPITIPNEQF
v_call: TRBV7-2; j_call: TRBJ2-7; cdr3_aa: ASSLPGTGYLEQY
v_call: TRBV12-5; j_call: TRBJ1-6; cdr3_aa: ASGLLPRHGSPLH
v_call: TRBV4-2; j_call: TRBJ2-7; cdr3_aa: ASSQRAGGNYEQY
v_call: TRBV20-1; j_call: TRBJ2-5; cdr3_aa: SARKGTGTETQY
v_call: TRBV20-1; j_call: TRBJ2-7; cdr3_aa: SAAPGSGRAYEQY
v_call: TRBV3-1; j_call: TRBJ2-5; cdr3_aa: ASSPPGREETQY
v_call: TRBV20-1; j_call: TRBJ2-1; cdr3_aa: SARVRAGGPYNEQF
v_call: TRBV3-1; j_call: TRBJ1-6; cdr3_aa: ASSPLGHSPLH
v_call: TRBV27; j_call: TRBJ2-1; cdr3_aa: ASSRWTGNSYNEQF
v_call: TRBV29-1; j_call: TRBJ2-7; cdr3_aa: SARDSFSVDEQY
v_call: TRBV3-1; j_call: TRBJ2-5; cdr3_aa: ASKTLGLAGGNQETQY
v_call: TRBV29-1; j_call: TRBJ2-5; cdr3_aa: SVDRAVGQETQY
v_call: TRBV20-1; j_call: TRBJ2-5; cdr3_aa: SARFTGGQGFQETQY
v_call: TRBV5-6; j_call: TRBJ1-4; cdr3_aa: ASTAGQFNEKLF
v_call: TRBV20-1; j_call: TRBJ2-1; cdr3_aa: SAMVGASYNEQF
v_call: TRBV15; j_call: TRBJ2-7; cdr3_aa: ATSRLEGQGRNEQY
v_call: TRBV29-1; j_call: TRBJ2-6; cdr3_aa: SVEGGTGTGGAGANVLT